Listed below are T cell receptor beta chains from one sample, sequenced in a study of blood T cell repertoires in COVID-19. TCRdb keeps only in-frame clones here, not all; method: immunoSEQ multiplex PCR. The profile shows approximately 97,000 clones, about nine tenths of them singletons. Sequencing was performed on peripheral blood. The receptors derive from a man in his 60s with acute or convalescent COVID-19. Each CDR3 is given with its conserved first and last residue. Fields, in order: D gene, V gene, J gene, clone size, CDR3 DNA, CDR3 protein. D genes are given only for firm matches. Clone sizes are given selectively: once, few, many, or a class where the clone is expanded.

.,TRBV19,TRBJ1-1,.,TGTGCCAGTACCAGGTACGTGGAGGGGCACACTGAAGCTTTCTTT,CASTRYVEGHTEAFF
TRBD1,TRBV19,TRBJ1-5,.,TGTGCCAGTAGTATTTTCGGGACAGGGAATCAGCCCCAGCATTTT,CASSIFGTGNQPQHF
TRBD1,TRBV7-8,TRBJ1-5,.,TGTGCCAGCAGCTCCTCTGGACAGGGGGCCTTCAATCAGCCCCAGCATTTT,CASSSSGQGAFNQPQHF
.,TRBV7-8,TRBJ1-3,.,TGTGCCAGCAGCTTAGGACGGGTCGTCAACTCTGGAAACACCATATATTTT,CASSLGRVVNSGNTIYF
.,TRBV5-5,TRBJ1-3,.,TGTGCCAGCAGCTTGGAGGGGGTCGTCCCTGGAAACACCATATATTTT,CASSLEGVVPGNTIYF
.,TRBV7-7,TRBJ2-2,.,TGTGCCAGCAGCTCTGGCCCAGGGCACGGGGAGCTGTTTTTT,CASSSGPGHGELFF
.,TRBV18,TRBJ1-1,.,TGTGCCAGCTCACCAGATGAGGGCTTTAGGACTGAAGCTTTCTTT,CASSPDEGFRTEAFF
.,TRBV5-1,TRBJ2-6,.,TGCGCCAGCAGCTCAGTCGTGTCTGGGGCCAACGTCCTGACTTTC,CASSSVVSGANVLTF
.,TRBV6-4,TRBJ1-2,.,TGTGCCAGCAGAAGAGAGGGAGACTATGGCTACACCTTC,CASRREGDYGYTF
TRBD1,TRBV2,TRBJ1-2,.,TGTGCCAGCACCGAAACAGGGGTTGTTACCTATGGCTACACCTTC,CASTETGVVTYGYTF
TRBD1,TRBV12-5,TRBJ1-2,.,TGTGCTAGTGGTTTTCAGGGGGCTGGCTACACCTTC,CASGFQGAGYTF
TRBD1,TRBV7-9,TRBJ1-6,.,TGTGCCAGCAGCTTATCGCAGGGGGGTCACTCCTATAATTCACCCCTCCACTTT,CASSLSQGGHSYNSPLHF
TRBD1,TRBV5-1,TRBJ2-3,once,TGCGCCAGCGGGGACAGGGGCACAGATACGCAGTATTTT,CASGDRGTDTQYF
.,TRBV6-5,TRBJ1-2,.,TGTGCCAGCAGTCCCACTTCCACAGCTAACTATGGCTACACCTTC,CASSPTSTANYGYTF
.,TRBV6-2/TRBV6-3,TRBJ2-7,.,TGTGCCAGCAGTTACAGGACAGTCATCTACGAGCAGTACTTC,CASSYRTVIYEQYF
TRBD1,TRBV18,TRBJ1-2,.,TGTGCCAGCTCGCAGGGGGAAGCTAACTATGGCTACACCTTC,CASSQGEANYGYTF
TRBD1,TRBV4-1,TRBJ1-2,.,TGCGCCAGCAGCCAAGCGCTCAGGGGGCTCCGGTATGGCTACACCTTC,CASSQALRGLRYGYTF
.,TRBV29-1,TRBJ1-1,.,TGCAGCGTGAAACCGGGGACATTCTTT,CSVKPGTFF
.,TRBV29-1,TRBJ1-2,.,TGCAGCGTCCGGAAGGGGAGGGCCGCCTATGGCTACACCTTC,CSVRKGRAAYGYTF
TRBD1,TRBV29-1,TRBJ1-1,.,TGCAGCGTCCGACAGGGTAGAACTGAAGCTTTCTTT,CSVRQGRTEAFF
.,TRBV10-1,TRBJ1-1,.,TGCGCCAGCGGGGAGGGGAACGCTGAAGCTTTCTTT,CASGEGNAEAFF
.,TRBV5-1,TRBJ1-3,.,TGCGCCAGCAGCTCCGGGTTGTCTGGAAACACCATATATTTT,CASSSGLSGNTIYF
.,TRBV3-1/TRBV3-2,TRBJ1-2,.,TGTGCCAGCAGTCTCGGGGTGGATGGCTACACCTTC,CASSLGVDGYTF
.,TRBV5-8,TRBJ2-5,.,TGTGCCAGCAGCTTAGCGGTGGAGACCCAGTACTTC,CASSLAVETQYF
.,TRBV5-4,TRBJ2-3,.,TGTGCCAGCAGCTTGCAGGGAACAGATACGCAGTATTTT,CASSLQGTDTQYF